This T cell receptor (beta chain) was documented in a study of blood T cell repertoires in COVID-19. Trimming left V 4 bases short and J 5 bases short, with 12 bases between. CDR1 and CDR2 from the germline V gene are GTSNPN and SVGIG (reference sequence). This CDR3 comprises 12 residues. Clones were sequenced by immunoSEQ multiplex PCR, and TCRdb holds only the in-frame ones, with some missing. The sample has about 39,000 clones, 88% seen once. The chain joins TRBV30 to TRBJ2-7; a weak D match, TRBD2 (5 bases). The sequenced sample consisted of peripheral blood. This receptor was obtained from a human donor in a cohort sampled during active COVID-19. The CDR3 here is CAWTWRGNEQYF. The DNA for the CDR3 is TGTGCCTGGACCTGGAGAGGGAACGAGCAGTACTTC.